These T cell receptor beta chains were read from a single sample in a study of CD8 T cells in ankylosing spondylitis. TCRdb fed the 5' RACE reads into MiXCR, producing one record per CDR3 protein. This sample has under 850,000 distinct CDR3 sequences; under 20% occur once, and the top ten carry 15% to 20%. The sequencing input was blood, either unsorted or a sorted T cell fraction (not recorded which). These receptors originate from a male donor with ankylosing spondylitis. The CDR3 runs from the conserved cysteine through the conserved F or W. The D gene is left open where the match is weak. Not all rows give a size; the values are once, few, many and, for expanded clones, a class.

clone size: few
D gene: TRBD2
V gene: TRBV27
J gene: TRBJ2-1
CDR3 DNA: TGTGCCAGCAGTTTGCGGGGACTAGCGGCATACAATGAGCAGTTCTTC
CDR3 protein: CASSLRGLAAYNEQFF

clone size: -
D gene: TRBD2
V gene: TRBV4-1
J gene: TRBJ2-3
CDR3 DNA: TGCGCCAGCAGCCAACTGACTAGCTATCGGTCAGATACGCAGTATTTT
CDR3 protein: CASSQLTSYRSDTQYF

clone size: -
D gene: TRBD1
V gene: TRBV7-9
J gene: TRBJ1-2
CDR3 DNA: TGTGCCAGCAGGGGACAGGGACTGGCGCGTGGCTACACCTTC
CDR3 protein: CASRGQGLARGYTF

clone size: -
D gene: TRBD1
V gene: TRBV30
J gene: TRBJ2-7
CDR3 DNA: TGTGCCTGGAGTACCGGGACAGGGGGTCTCTACGAGCAGTACTTC
CDR3 protein: CAWSTGTGGLYEQYF

clone size: few
D gene: -
V gene: TRBV27
J gene: TRBJ2-7
CDR3 DNA: TGTGCCAGCAGGAGGGGGTCCACGGGATACGAGCAGTACTTC
CDR3 protein: CASRRGSTGYEQYF

clone size: once
D gene: -
V gene: TRBV29-1
J gene: TRBJ1-2
CDR3 DNA: TGCAGCGCTGGGGCCCCTACGGGGCCCAACTATGGCTACACCTTC
CDR3 protein: CSAGAPTGPNYGYTF

clone size: once
D gene: TRBD1
V gene: TRBV3-1
J gene: TRBJ2-2
CDR3 DNA: TGTGCCAGCAGCCCCTGGGACAGAAACACCGGGGAGCTGTTTTTT
CDR3 protein: CASSPWDRNTGELFF

clone size: -
D gene: -
V gene: TRBV6-5
J gene: TRBJ1-2
CDR3 DNA: TGTGCCAGCAGTAACTCTATGTTTGGTGGCTACACCTTC
CDR3 protein: CASSNSMFGGYTF

clone size: -
D gene: -
V gene: TRBV20-1
J gene: TRBJ2-6
CDR3 DNA: TGCAGTGCTACGGGCACTGGGGCCAACGTCCTGACTTTC
CDR3 protein: CSATGTGANVLTF

clone size: many
D gene: -
V gene: TRBV11-3
J gene: TRBJ2-2
CDR3 DNA: TGTGCCAGCAGCTTAACGCGGACAGAGGCCGGGGAGCTGTTTTTT
CDR3 protein: CASSLTRTEAGELFF

clone size: few
D gene: TRBD2
V gene: TRBV11-3
J gene: TRBJ2-2
CDR3 DNA: TGTGCCAGCAGCTTAGTGGGACTACCTAACACCGGGGAGCTGTTTTTT
CDR3 protein: CASSLVGLPNTGELFF

clone size: -
D gene: TRBD2
V gene: TRBV10-3
J gene: TRBJ2-5
CDR3 DNA: TGTGCCATCAGGGAGGCTAGCGGGGAGACCCAGTACTTC
CDR3 protein: CAIREASGETQYF

clone size: few
D gene: TRBD2
V gene: TRBV28
J gene: TRBJ2-1
CDR3 DNA: TGTGCCAGCAGTCCAGGACTAGCGGGAGTATCTGAGCAGTTCTTC
CDR3 protein: CASSPGLAGVSEQFF

clone size: -
D gene: -
V gene: TRBV10-3
J gene: TRBJ1-2
CDR3 DNA: -
CDR3 protein: CAIRGSGRADGYTF

clone size: -
D gene: -
V gene: TRBV7-8
J gene: TRBJ1-2
CDR3 DNA: TGTGCCAGCAGCTTAGCCGTTTCAGATGGCTACACCTTC
CDR3 protein: CASSLAVSDGYTF

clone size: -
D gene: TRBD2
V gene: TRBV7-2
J gene: TRBJ2-1
CDR3 DNA: TGTGCCAGCAGCTTAGGGCGGGGGGGAAATGAGCAGTTCTTC
CDR3 protein: CASSLGRGGNEQFF

clone size: few
D gene: TRBD2
V gene: TRBV20-1
J gene: TRBJ2-1
CDR3 DNA: TGCAGTGCTAGAGCCGTCTGGACTAGCGGGTTTGATGAGCAGTTCTTC
CDR3 protein: CSARAVWTSGFDEQFF

clone size: few
D gene: -
V gene: TRBV27
J gene: TRBJ2-1
CDR3 DNA: TGTGCCAGCAGTTTATCGCGGGACTGGGAGCAGTTCTTC
CDR3 protein: CASSLSRDWEQFF

clone size: -
D gene: -
V gene: TRBV7-8
J gene: TRBJ2-1
CDR3 DNA: TGTGCCAGCAGCTTTGCGGATCGACTTTACAATGAGCAGTTCTTC
CDR3 protein: CASSFADRLYNEQFF

clone size: once
D gene: -
V gene: TRBV28
J gene: TRBJ2-6
CDR3 DNA: TGTGCCAGCAGCCCCAGGACAGCAGCTTCTGGGGCCAACGTCCTGACTTTC
CDR3 protein: CASSPRTAASGANVLTF

clone size: few
D gene: -
V gene: TRBV29-1
J gene: TRBJ2-2
CDR3 DNA: TGCAGCGTTGTTCCGGTATACACCGGGGAGCTGTTTTTT
CDR3 protein: CSVVPVYTGELFF

clone size: -
D gene: TRBD1
V gene: TRBV19
J gene: TRBJ1-4
CDR3 DNA: TGTGCCACTCGACCAGGACAGGACCTCACTAATGAAAAACTGTTTTTT
CDR3 protein: CATRPGQDLTNEKLFF

clone size: few
D gene: -
V gene: TRBV5-1
J gene: TRBJ2-7
CDR3 DNA: TGCGCCAGCAGCTATGGGACCAGCTACTACGAGCAGTACTTC
CDR3 protein: CASSYGTSYYEQYF

clone size: few
D gene: TRBD1
V gene: TRBV7-9
J gene: TRBJ2-7
CDR3 DNA: TGTGCCAGCAGCCCCGGCGGGACAGGGGTCGACGAGCAGTACTTC
CDR3 protein: CASSPGGTGVDEQYF

clone size: many
D gene: -
V gene: TRBV12-3/TRBV12-4
J gene: TRBJ2-3
CDR3 DNA: TGTGCCAGCGTAAGGGCAGATACGCAGTATTTT
CDR3 protein: CASVRADTQYF

clone size: few
D gene: TRBD1
V gene: TRBV10-3
J gene: TRBJ2-3
CDR3 DNA: TGTGCCATCAATGCGGACAGGGGGTCCACAGATACGCAGTATTTT
CDR3 protein: CAINADRGSTDTQYF

clone size: few
D gene: -
V gene: TRBV5-1
J gene: TRBJ1-2
CDR3 DNA: TGCGCCAGCAGCTTGGAGTGGGGGGCGCGTGATGGCTACACCTTC
CDR3 protein: CASSLEWGARDGYTF

clone size: few
D gene: -
V gene: TRBV12-3/TRBV12-4
J gene: TRBJ1-6
CDR3 DNA: TGTGCCAGCAGCGGCCTATATAATTCACCCCTCCACTTT
CDR3 protein: CASSGLYNSPLHF

clone size: once
D gene: -
V gene: TRBV5-5
J gene: TRBJ2-7
CDR3 DNA: TGTGCCAGCAGCTTGCAGAGCGCTAGTTACGAGCAGTACTTC
CDR3 protein: CASSLQSASYEQYF

clone size: -
D gene: -
V gene: TRBV20-1
J gene: TRBJ2-7
CDR3 DNA: TGCAGTGCTAGAGATTTGGGCGGCTCCTACGAGCAGTACTTC
CDR3 protein: CSARDLGGSYEQYF

clone size: -
D gene: -
V gene: TRBV20-1
J gene: TRBJ2-3
CDR3 DNA: TGCAGTGCTAGGTCACTCCGCACAGATACGCAGTATTTT
CDR3 protein: CSARSLRTDTQYF

clone size: many
D gene: -
V gene: TRBV28
J gene: TRBJ1-5
CDR3 DNA: TGTGCCAGCGTCCAGGGGCCCTATAGCAATCAGCCCCAGCATTTT
CDR3 protein: CASVQGPYSNQPQHF

clone size: few
D gene: -
V gene: TRBV20-1
J gene: TRBJ1-5
CDR3 DNA: TGCAGTGCTAGAGATTCAGGCACAGGCGTGAGCAATCAGCCCCAGCATTTT
CDR3 protein: CSARDSGTGVSNQPQHF

clone size: few
D gene: TRBD1
V gene: TRBV29-1
J gene: TRBJ1-2
CDR3 DNA: TGCAGCGTTCTCCCCGGACAGGGGTATGGCTACACCTTC
CDR3 protein: CSVLPGQGYGYTF

clone size: -
D gene: -
V gene: TRBV14
J gene: TRBJ2-2
CDR3 DNA: TGTGCCAGCAGCCTCGACTACATGACCGGGGAGCTGTTTTTT
CDR3 protein: CASSLDYMTGELFF

clone size: -
D gene: -
V gene: TRBV12-3/TRBV12-4
J gene: TRBJ1-2
CDR3 DNA: TGTGCCAGCAGTCCCCTGGGGGCCCAGGGTGGGTATGGCTACACCTTC
CDR3 protein: CASSPLGAQGGYGYTF

clone size: few
D gene: TRBD1
V gene: TRBV12-3/TRBV12-4
J gene: TRBJ1-2
CDR3 DNA: TGTGCCAGCAGCGGGGGACAGGGAGAGGGAGACTATGGCTACACCTTC
CDR3 protein: CASSGGQGEGDYGYTF

clone size: few
D gene: -
V gene: TRBV20-1
J gene: TRBJ2-3
CDR3 DNA: TGCAGTGCTAGAGATCTCGGCGTCTCAGCCACAGATACGCAGTATTTT
CDR3 protein: CSARDLGVSATDTQYF

clone size: few
D gene: -
V gene: TRBV5-1
J gene: TRBJ2-1
CDR3 DNA: TGCGCCAGCAGCCTGGAGGGGGGCTTGGTTTCGTTCTTC
CDR3 protein: CASSLEGGLVSFF